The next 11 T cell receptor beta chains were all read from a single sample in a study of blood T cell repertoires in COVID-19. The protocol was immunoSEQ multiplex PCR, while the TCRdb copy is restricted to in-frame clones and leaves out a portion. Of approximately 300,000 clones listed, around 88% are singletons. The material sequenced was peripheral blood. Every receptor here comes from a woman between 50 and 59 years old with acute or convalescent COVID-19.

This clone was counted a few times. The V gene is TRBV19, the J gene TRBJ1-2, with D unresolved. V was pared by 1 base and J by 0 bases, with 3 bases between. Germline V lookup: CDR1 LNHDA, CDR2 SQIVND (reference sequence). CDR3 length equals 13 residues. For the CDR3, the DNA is TGTGCCAGTAGTATAGCAGCTAACTATGGCTACACCTTC. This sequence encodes CASSIAANYGYTF.

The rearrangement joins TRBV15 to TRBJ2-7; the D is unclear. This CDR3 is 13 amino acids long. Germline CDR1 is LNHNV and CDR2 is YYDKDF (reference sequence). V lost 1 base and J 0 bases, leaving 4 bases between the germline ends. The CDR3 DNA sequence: TGTGCCACCAGCAGAGGACACTCCTACGAGCAGTACTTC. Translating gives CATSRGHSYEQYF.

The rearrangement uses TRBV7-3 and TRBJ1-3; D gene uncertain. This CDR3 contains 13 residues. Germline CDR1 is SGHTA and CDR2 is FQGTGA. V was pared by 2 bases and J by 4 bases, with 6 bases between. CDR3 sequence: CASSLGQGNTIYF. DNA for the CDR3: TGTGCCAGCAGCTTAGGCCAGGGAAACACCATATATTTT.

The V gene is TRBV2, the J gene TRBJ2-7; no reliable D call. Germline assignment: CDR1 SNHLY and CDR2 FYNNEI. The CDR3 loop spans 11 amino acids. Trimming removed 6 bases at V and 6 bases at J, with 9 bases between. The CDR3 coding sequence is TGTGCCAGCAGATCCTTTTTCGAGCAGTACTTC. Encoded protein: CASRSFFEQYF.

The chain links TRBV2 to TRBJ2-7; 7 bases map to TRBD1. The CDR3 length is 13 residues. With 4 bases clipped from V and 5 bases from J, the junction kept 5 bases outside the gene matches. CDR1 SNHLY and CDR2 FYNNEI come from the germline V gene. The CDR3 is CASSGQGPDEQYF. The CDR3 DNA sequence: TGTGCCAGCAGTGGACAGGGTCCCGACGAGCAGTACTTC. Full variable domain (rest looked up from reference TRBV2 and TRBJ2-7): EPEVTQTPSHQVTQMGQEVILRCVPISNHLYFYWYRQILGQKVEFLVSFYNNEISEKSEIFDDQFSVERPDGSNFTLKIRSTKLEDSAMYFCASSGQGPDEQYFGPGTRLTVT.

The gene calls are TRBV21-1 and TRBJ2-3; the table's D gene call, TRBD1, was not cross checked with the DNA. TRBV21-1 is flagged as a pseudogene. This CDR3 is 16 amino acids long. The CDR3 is CASSSSQGTGPDTQYF. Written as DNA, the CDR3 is TGTGCCAGCAGCAGTTCACAGGGTACGGGCCCAGATACGCAGTATTTT.

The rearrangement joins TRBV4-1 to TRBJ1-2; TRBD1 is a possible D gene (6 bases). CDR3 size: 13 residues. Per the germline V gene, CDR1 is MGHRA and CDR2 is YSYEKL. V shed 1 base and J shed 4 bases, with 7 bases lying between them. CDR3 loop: CASSQADSYGYTF. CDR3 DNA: TGCGCCAGCAGCCAAGCGGACAGCTATGGCTACACCTTC.

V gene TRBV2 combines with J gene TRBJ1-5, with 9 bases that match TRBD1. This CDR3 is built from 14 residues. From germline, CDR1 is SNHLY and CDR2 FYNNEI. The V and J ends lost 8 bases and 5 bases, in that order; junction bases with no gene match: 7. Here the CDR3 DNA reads TGTGCCAGCGGCCGGGACAGGGCCCATCAGCCCCAGCATTTT. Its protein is CASGRDRAHQPQHF.

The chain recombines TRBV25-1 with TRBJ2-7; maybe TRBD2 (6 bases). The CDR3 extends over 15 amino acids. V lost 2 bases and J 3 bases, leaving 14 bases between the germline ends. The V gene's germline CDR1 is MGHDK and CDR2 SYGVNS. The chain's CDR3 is CASSEPGTGVYEQYF. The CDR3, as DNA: TGTGCCAGCAGTGAACCCGGGACTGGGGTCTACGAGCAGTACTTC.

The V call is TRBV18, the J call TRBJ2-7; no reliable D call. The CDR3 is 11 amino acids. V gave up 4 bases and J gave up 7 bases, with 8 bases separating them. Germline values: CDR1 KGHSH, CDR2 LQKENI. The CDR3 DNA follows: TGTGCCAGCTCACAACGGGTGGAGCAGTACTTC. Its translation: CASSQRVEQYF.

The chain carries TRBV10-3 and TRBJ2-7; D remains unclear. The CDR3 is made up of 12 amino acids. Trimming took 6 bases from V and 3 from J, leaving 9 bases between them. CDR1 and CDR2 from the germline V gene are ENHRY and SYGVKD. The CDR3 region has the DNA TGTGCCATCAGGTCCAGCGACTACGAGCAGTACTTC. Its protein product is CAIRSSDYEQYF.